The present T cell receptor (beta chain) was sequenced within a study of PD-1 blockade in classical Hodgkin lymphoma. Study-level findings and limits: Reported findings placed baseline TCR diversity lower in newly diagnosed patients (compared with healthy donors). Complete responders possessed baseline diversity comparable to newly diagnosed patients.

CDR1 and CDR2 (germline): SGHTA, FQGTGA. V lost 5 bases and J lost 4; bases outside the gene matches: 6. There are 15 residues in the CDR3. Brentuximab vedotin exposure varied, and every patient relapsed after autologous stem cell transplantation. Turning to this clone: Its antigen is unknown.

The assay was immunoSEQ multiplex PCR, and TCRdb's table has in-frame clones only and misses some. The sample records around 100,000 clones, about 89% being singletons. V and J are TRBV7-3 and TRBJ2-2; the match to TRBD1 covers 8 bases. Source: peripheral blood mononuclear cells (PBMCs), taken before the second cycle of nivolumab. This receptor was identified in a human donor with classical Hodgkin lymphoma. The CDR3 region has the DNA TGTGCCAGCAGCCTCGGACAGGGAATCACCGGGGAGCTGTTTTTT. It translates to CASSLGQGITGELFF.